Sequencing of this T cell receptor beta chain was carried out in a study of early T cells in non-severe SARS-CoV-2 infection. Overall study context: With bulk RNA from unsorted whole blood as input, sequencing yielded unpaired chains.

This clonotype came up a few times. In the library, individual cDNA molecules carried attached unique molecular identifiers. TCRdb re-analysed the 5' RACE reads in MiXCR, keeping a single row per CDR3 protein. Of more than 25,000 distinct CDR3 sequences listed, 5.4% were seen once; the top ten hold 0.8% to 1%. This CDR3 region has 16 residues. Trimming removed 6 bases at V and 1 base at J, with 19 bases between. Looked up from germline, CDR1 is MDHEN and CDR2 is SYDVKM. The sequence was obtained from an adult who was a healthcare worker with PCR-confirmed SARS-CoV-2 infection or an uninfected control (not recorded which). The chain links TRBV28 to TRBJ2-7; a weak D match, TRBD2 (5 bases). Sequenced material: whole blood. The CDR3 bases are TGTGCCAGCAGCCCCGTGGTACAACCGGGATCCTACGAGCAGTACTTC. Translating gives CASSPVVQPGSYEQYF.